The clone carrying this T cell receptor (beta chain) turned up a few times. Per germline, CDR1 LNHDA and CDR2 SQIVND (reference sequence). The V end lost 6 bases, the J end lost 0 bases, and 18 bases lay between the germline ends. The CDR3 length is 17 residues. Authors' methods: Amplifying reference gene primers gave estimates of nucleated cell counts. This table comes from immunoSEQ multiplex PCR, and its TCRdb copy is limited to in-frame clones, with some not included. The V and J calls and clone size were taken over from that table, and D and trimming were inferred from the DNA. The table records tens of thousands of clones, around 80% of them present only once. The sample originates from a study of blood T cell repertoires in COVID-19. Study context: Researchers got acute and convalescent COVID-19 samples from the United States, Italy and Spain. T cells, B-cell-depleted T cells, or PBMCs provided the cDNA or gDNA that served as material.

The V and J genes are TRBV19 and TRBJ1-3, with D maybe TRBD1 (5 bases). Sequenced: peripheral blood. The receptor comes from a human donor in a cohort sampled during active COVID-19. The chain's CDR3 is CASRSSWTTGSGNTIYF. The CDR3 DNA is TGTGCCAGTAGATCGAGCTGGACAACAGGCTCTGGAAACACCATATATTTT.